This TCR beta chain appears in the sequencing data of a study of human T cells and chemical hapten exposure. In this sample, this clonotype turned up a few times. Its antigen is currently unknown. Study-wide results and caveats: Patch test score was positively correlated with the counts of PT1 expanded TCRs.

Time point in this sample: patch test 1, 2 weeks after DPC sensitization. The treatment denotes: therapeutic diphenylcyclopropenone sensitization with weekly scalp DPC. CDR1 is MGHDK, CDR2 SYGVNS, per germline. The V and J ends lost 4 bases and 4 bases respectively, with 8 bases between them. The CDR3 consists of 13 residues. TCRdb ran MiXCR on the RACE reads and lists one entry per CDR3 protein. The sample records tens of thousands of distinct CDR3 sequences, over 9.5% being singletons. The source of this sequence is a man aged 40-55 years with alopecia areata. Some clones in this sample may be carry-over from other donors' samples. The sequences come from whole blood, collected in connection with sensitization to the hapten diphenylcyclopropenone (DPC). This chain links TRBV25-1 with TRBJ1-3, with D possibly TRBD1 on 6 matching bases. CDR3 amino acids: CASSGQVGNTIYF. The CDR3 nucleotides read TGTGCCAGCAGTGGACAGGTCGGAAACACCATATATTTT. The entire variable domain, with the rest obtained from reference TRBV25-1 and TRBJ1-3, is as follows: EADIYQTPRYLVIGTGKKITLECSQTMGHDKMYWYQQDPGMELHLIHYSYGVNSTEKGDLSSESTVSRIRTEHFPLTLESARPSHTSQYLCASSGQVGNTIYFGEGSWLTVV.